The 5 T cell receptor beta chains below were found in one sample sequenced in a study of T cells in women clearing cervical HPV infection. The repertoire was sequenced with immunoSEQ multiplex PCR; TCRdb's copy has only in-frame clones and lacks some. This sample's table has 30,000 to 45,000 clones. The specimen sequenced was blood buffy coat. The receptor set was obtained from a woman between 18 and 75 years old with a cervical HPV16 infection that either progressed to CIN3+ or cleared (not recorded which).

The CDR3 here is CASTGQGGDSPLHF. The sequenced CDR3 bases are TGTGCCAGTACCGGACAGGGAGGGGATTCACCC. This chain uses TRBV19 with TRBJ1-6, with 8 bases aligning to TRBD1. The missing CDR3 end, 3 residues past where the read stops, is filled in from the germline J gene. CDR3 size: 14 residues. The germline V gene encodes CDR1 LNHDA and CDR2 SQIVND (reference sequence). V lost 7 bases to trimming and J lost 8 bases; unmatched junction nucleotides: 7.

Concerning this clone: Read sequence stops 3 residues before the CDR3 end, and the germline J gene provides the missing end. This chain uses TRBV2 with TRBJ2-7, with a possible D match to TRBD1 (5 bases). V was trimmed by 6 bases and J by 2 bases, leaving 17 bases between them. CDR1 and CDR2 from the germline V gene are SNHLY and FYNNEI. The CDR3 length is 15 residues. CDR3 DNA (partial): TGTGCCAGCAGCGATACAGGCGATTATACCTACGAG. Translation gives CASSDTGDYTYE. The CDR3 as a whole reads CASSDTGDYTYEQYF. The entire variable domain, with the rest obtained from reference TRBV2 and TRBJ2-7, is as follows: EPEVTQTPSHQVTQMGQEVILRCVPISNHLYFYWYRQILGQKVEFLVSFYNNEISEKSEIFDDQFSVERPDGSNFTLKIRSTKLEDSAMYFCASSDTGDYTYEQYFGPGTRLTVT.

About this clone itself: The CDR3 extends 3 residues past the end of the read, so its final part is completed from the germline J gene. The J gene is TRBJ2-3, the V gene TRBV29-1, with a weak D call TRBD1 (5 bases). The CDR3 is 12 residues long. Looked up from germline, CDR1 is SQVTM and CDR2 is ANQGSEA. The CDR3 loop reads CSVAAGQETQYF. The DNA read from the CDR3 is TGCAGCGTTGCGGCAGGGCAAGAGACG.

On this clone itself: The read terminates 3 residues ahead of where the CDR3 ends, so the germline J gene completes it. V gene TRBV28 combines with J gene TRBJ1-4, with D possibly being TRBD1 (6 bases). The V end lost 6 bases, the J end lost 7 bases, and 12 bases lay between the germline ends. The germline gives CDR1 MDHEN, CDR2 SYDVKM. This CDR3 spans 13 amino acids. CDR3 DNA (partial): TGTGCCAGCAGAGCGGGGGCTGGTGAAAAA. As protein: CASRAGAGEK. The whole CDR3 sequence reads CASRAGAGEKLFF.

Of note for this clone: The sequence runs out 3 residues before the end of the CDR3; the remainder is reconstructed from the germline J gene. The chain joins TRBV4-1 to TRBJ1-5; tentatively, D is TRBD1 (6 bases). The CDR3 is 14 residues long. V lost 4 bases and J lost 4, with 11 bases in between. Germline V gene lookup returns CDR1 MGHRA and CDR2 YSYEKL. The CDR3 DNA, read in part, is TGCGCCAGCAGCCCCCCAACAGGGAATCAGCCC. It is translated as CASSPPTGNQP. The CDR3 in its entirety is CASSPPTGNQPQHF.